One sample yielded the 10 T cell receptor beta chains listed below, sequenced in a study of control samples from healthy donors and cancer patients. The data were produced by immunoSEQ multiplex PCR, yet TCRdb's version contains in-frame clones alone and is incomplete. The sample yields around 64,000 clones, roughly nine tenths seen once. Sequenced sample: PBMCs. These receptors were collected from a man in his sixties with colorectal cancer.

The chain recombines TRBV7-6 with TRBJ2-5, with D perhaps TRBD1 or TRBD2 (5 bases each). There are 14 residues in the CDR3. Per germline, CDR1 SGHVS and CDR2 FNYEAQ. V was trimmed by 0 bases and J by 0 bases, leaving 5 bases between them. The CDR3: CASSLAGDQETQYF. DNA for the CDR3: TGTGCCAGCAGCTTAGCGGGGGACCAAGAGACCCAGTACTTC.

V usage is TRBV2 and J usage is TRBJ1-2, with D hard to call. CDR3 length: 14 residues. CDR1 is SNHLY and CDR2 is FYNNEI in the germline V gene. Between the trimmed V and J ends, which lost 6 bases and 2 bases, there was a span of 13 bases. The CDR3 loop reads CASSAQTANYGYTF. Written as DNA, the CDR3 is TGTGCCAGCAGCGCCCAGACGGCAAACTATGGCTACACCTTC.

The chain recombines TRBV6-5 with TRBJ1-4; maybe TRBD1 (6 bases). Trimming left V 3 bases short and J 11 bases short, with 16 bases between. The CDR3 covers 14 residues. Germline V lookup: CDR1 MNHEY, CDR2 SVGAGI. CDR3 coding DNA: TGTGCCAGCAGTTATTTGGGGGCGGCAGAGAAACTGTTTTTT. Its protein is CASSYLGAAEKLFF.

The rearrangement joins TRBV28 to TRBJ2-3; 10 nucleotides align to TRBD2. Germline lookup yields CDR1 MDHEN and CDR2 SYDVKM. After removal of 5 bases from V and 2 bases from J, the junction contained 7 bases not matched to a gene. The CDR3 loop spans 16 amino acids. The CDR3 region is CASSTQRGGDTDTQYF. As DNA, the CDR3 is TGTGCCAGCAGTACCCAGCGGGGGGGAGACACAGATACGCAGTATTTT.

The CDR3 DNA reads as TGTGCCAGCAGCCTCCAACTAGCGGGGGAAACAGATACGCAGTATTTT. Its translation is CASSLQLAGETDTQYF. This chain joins TRBV7-9 and TRBJ2-3; 11 bases are a match to TRBD2. Germline-derived CDR1 and CDR2 are SEHNR and FQNEAQ (reference sequence). J lost 3 bases, V lost 5 bases, and 7 bases had no gene match. The length of the CDR3 is 16 residues. Full variable domain (rest looked up from reference TRBV7-9 and TRBJ2-3): DTGVSQNPRHKITKRGQNVTFRCDPISEHNRLYWYRQTLGQGPEFLTYFQNEAQLEKSRLLSDRFSAERPKGSFSTLEIQRTEQGDSAMYLCASSLQLAGETDTQYFGPGTRLTVL.

The chain couples TRBV28 to TRBJ1-6; D uncertain. V was pared by 5 bases and J by 0 bases, with 11 bases between. Germline CDR1 MDHEN, CDR2 SYDVKM. This CDR3 has 16 amino acids. The chain's CDR3 is CASSHGGSSYNSPLHF. In DNA form, the CDR3 reads TGTGCCAGCAGTCACGGCGGAAGCTCCTATAATTCACCCCTCCACTTT. The variable domain in full, completed from reference TRBV28 and TRBJ1-6, reads DVKVTQSSRYLVKRTGEKVFLECVQDMDHENMFWYRQDPGLGLRLIYFSYDVKMKEKGDIPEGYSVSREKKERFSLILESASTNQTSMYLCASSHGGSSYNSPLHFGNGTRLTVT.

CDR3 sequence reads: CASSQTGGYQPQHF. The DNA of the CDR3 is TGTGCCAGCAGCCAGACAGGGGGCTATCAGCCCCAGCATTTT. This chain joins TRBV6-5 and TRBJ1-5; 10 bases agree with TRBD1. V trimming: 6 bases; J trimming: 5 bases; junction bases outside the gene matches: 4. The CDR3 covers 14 residues. Germline CDR1 is MNHEY and CDR2 is SVGAGI.

The chain joins TRBV20-1 to TRBJ2-7; 10 bases map to TRBD2. The CDR3 contains 14 residues. J lost 2 bases, V lost 3 bases, and 4 bases had no gene match. In germline, CDR1 is DFQATT, CDR2 SNEGSKA (reference sequence). CDR3 amino acids: CSASRTSGTYEQYF. CDR3 DNA: TGCAGTGCTAGTAGGACTAGCGGCACCTACGAGCAGTACTTC.

The chain is built from TRBV18 and TRBJ1-4; perhaps TRBD1 as D (6 bases). Germline V CDR1 and CDR2: KGHSH, LQKENI. CDR3 size: 13 residues. V dropped 3 bases and J dropped 5 bases, with 7 bases sitting between them. The CDR3 here is CASSPGQNEKLFF. CDR3 bases: TGTGCCAGCTCACCCGGACAGAATGAAAAACTGTTTTTT. Full variable domain (missing parts from reference TRBV18 and TRBJ1-4): NAGVMQNPRHLVRRRGQEARLRCSPMKGHSHVYWYRQLPEEGLKFMVYLQKENIIDESGMPKERFSAEFPKEGPSILRIQQVVRGDSAAYFCASSPGQNEKLFFGSGTQLSVL.

This chain links TRBV2 with TRBJ2-3; D is undetermined. The CDR3 totals 15 residues. Trimming took off 3 bases at V and 1 base at J, with 11 bases between the two ends. The germline CDR1 and CDR2 sequences are SNHLY and FYNNEI. The CDR3 spells CASSDTLVGTDTQYF. CDR3 sequence (DNA): TGTGCCAGCAGTGATACGTTGGTGGGCACAGATACGCAGTATTTT.